Each of the 14 T cell receptor beta chains below was sequenced from the same sample in a study of shared clonotypes between healthy human individuals (dated by TCRdb to 2019 to 2021). The library was obtained by the immunoSEQ multiplex PCR assay. TCRdb took over this immuneACCESS table, retaining in-frame rearrangements with V and J assigned. Such tables are incomplete; in checked studies, under half of the missing clones stem from an unresolved V gene, and the remainder is unexplained. The sample profile shows approximately 2,000,000 clones; just under 95% of them were found once. Clones ranked in the top ten supply around 0.38% of the sample. Sequenced input: naive CD4+ T cells from PBMCs. Taken with the paper, the label for cell subset or site translates to: CD45RA+ positively selected. Receptors originate from a man between 18 and 29 years old in good health. Some clones in this sample may be carry-over from other donors' samples.

The chain has TRBV4-1 and TRBJ2-1, with 10 bases that match TRBD2. The CDR3 length is 18 residues. The V gene end was trimmed by 1 base and the J gene end by 7 bases; junction bases not matched to a gene: 13. Germline V gene lookup returns CDR1 MGHRA and CDR2 YSYEKL. The CDR3 sequence is CASSQVPHLAGVSNEQFF. The CDR3 nucleotides read TGCGCCAGCAGCCAAGTACCCCACCTAGCGGGAGTATCAAATGAGCAGTTCTTC.

The V and J genes are TRBV20-1 and TRBJ2-5; no firm D call. CDR1 is DFQATT, CDR2 SNEGSKA, per germline (reference sequence). The CDR3 covers 11 residues. Trimming took 5 bases from V and 6 from J, leaving 10 bases between them. CDR3 amino acids: CSASGRQTQYF. In nucleotides, the CDR3 is TGCAGTGCTTCCGGCCGGCAGACCCAGTACTTC.

About this clone: Other DNA sequences from this sample encode an identical CDR3 as well. This CDR3 reads CASSYSRGYQPQHF. The CDR3 DNA is TGTGCCAGCAGTTACTCGAGGGGTTATCAGCCCCAGCATTTT. This sequence joins TRBV6-6 and TRBJ1-5; tentatively, D is TRBD1 (5 bases). This CDR3 comprises 14 residues. Germline-derived CDR1 and CDR2 are MNHNY and SVGAGI (reference sequence). Trimming shortened V by 0 bases and J by 5 bases, and 8 bases separated the two germline ends.

This clone has only one observation. The V call is TRBV7-8, the J call TRBJ2-4; 16 bases map to TRBD2. Germline-derived CDR1 and CDR2 are SGHVS and FQNEAQ. Trimming at V came to 4 bases and at J to 2 bases, leaving 5 bases not matched to a gene. The CDR3 is 18 amino acids. CDR3 sequence: CASSWGLAGGSTKNIQYF. The CDR3, as DNA: TGTGCCAGCAGCTGGGGACTAGCGGGAGGGTCAACCAAAAACATTCAGTACTTC.

The rearrangement links TRBV5-1 to TRBJ1-1; 9 bases match TRBD1. Germline V gene sequence: CDR1 SGHRS, CDR2 YFSETQ. CDR3 length: 18 amino acids. V lost 3 bases to trimming and J lost 0 bases; unmatched junction nucleotides: 12. The CDR3 sequence is CASSWLGQGGGLNTEAFF. The CDR3 DNA reads TGCGCCAGCAGCTGGTTGGGACAGGGCGGGGGGTTGAACACTGAAGCTTTCTTT.

This clone was counted once. The chain links TRBV10-1 to TRBJ2-3; D possibly uses TRBD1 or TRBD2 (5 bases each). The V end was cut by 11 bases, the J end by 2 bases, with 14 bases between. The CDR3 is 13 amino acids. CDR1 WNHNN and CDR2 SYGVQD come from the germline V gene (reference sequence). In nucleotides, the CDR3 is TGCGCCGGAGAGGGGTCTGACACAGATACGCAGTATTTT. It specifies CAGEGSDTDTQYF.

The chain links TRBV5-5 to TRBJ2-2, with 10 nucleotides matching TRBD1. Germline CDR1 reads SGHKS; CDR2 reads YYEKEE (reference sequence). Trimming removed 7 bases from V and 6 bases from J; junction bases left unmatched: 6. This CDR3 spans 14 amino acids. The CDR3, as DNA: TGTGCCAGCTGGGGGACAGGGGTTCCCGGGGAGCTGTTTTTT. It is translated as CASWGTGVPGELFF.

V is TRBV28 and J is TRBJ2-3, with D unresolved. The CDR3 covers 15 residues. V was clipped by 7 bases and J by 6 bases, with 20 bases between them. Germline CDR1 MDHEN, CDR2 SYDVKM. CDR3 residues: CASTDLPPSSDTQYF. DNA of the CDR3: TGTGCCAGCACTGATCTACCGCCCAGCTCCGATACGCAGTATTTT.

The V call is TRBV25-1, the J call TRBJ1-1; 10 nucleotides align to TRBD1. Trimming removed 6 bases from V and 3 bases from J; junction bases left unmatched: 4. CDR3 length: 14 amino acids. Germline CDR1 MGHDK, CDR2 SYGVNS. CDR3 sequence reads: CASRGQGLYTEAFF. Written as DNA, the CDR3 is TGTGCCAGCAGGGGACAGGGGTTATACACTGAAGCTTTCTTT.

The rearrangement joins TRBV28 to TRBJ2-3, with 7 nucleotides matching TRBD2. Germline CDR1 and CDR2: MDHEN and SYDVKM. The CDR3 contains 13 residues. With V trimmed by 7 bases and J by 6 bases, 7 bases remained unmatched. CDR3 nucleotide sequence: TGTGCCAGCACCCTGGGGGGGGACGATACGCAGTATTTT. Translation: CASTLGGDDTQYF.

This clone was detected a few times. The chain has TRBV28 and TRBJ1-5; D ambiguous. This CDR3 is built from 13 residues. Germline CDR1 reads MDHEN; CDR2 reads SYDVKM. V lost 5 bases, J lost 5 bases, and 10 bases lay in between. Written as DNA, the CDR3 is TGTGCCAGCAGTCCCTTACGCCATCAGCCCCAGCATTTT. Translated: CASSPLRHQPQHF.

This CDR3 is CASSLGRGHSYEQYF. The CDR3, as DNA: TGCGCCAGCAGCTTGGGCAGGGGACACTCCTACGAGCAGTACTTC. The chain couples TRBV5-1 to TRBJ2-7, with D tentatively TRBD1 (6 bases). Trimming took off 0 bases at V and 0 bases at J, with 10 bases between the two ends. The CDR3 consists of 15 residues. CDR1 is SGHRS, CDR2 YFSETQ, per germline.

V and J are TRBV5-1 and TRBJ1-1, with D tentatively TRBD1 (6 bases). This CDR3 is 19 amino acids long. Per the germline V gene, CDR1 is SGHRS and CDR2 is YFSETQ. The V and J ends lost 3 bases and 1 base respectively, with 25 bases between them. Written as DNA, the CDR3 is TGCGCCAGCAGCTCTGCCGGGGGCAGGGGTACCAATGGGAACACTGAAGCTTTCTTT. Translated, it gives CASSSAGGRGTNGNTEAFF.

The gene calls are TRBV27 and TRBJ1-2; 12 positions match TRBD1. The CDR3 is 16 amino acids. Germline V gene lookup returns CDR1 MNHEY and CDR2 SMNVEV (reference sequence). The junction had 12 bases not matched to a gene; V was cut back by 7 bases and J by 6 bases. CDR3 loop: CASKGTGGAYEDGYTF. CDR3 DNA sequence: TGTGCCAGCAAAGGGACAGGGGGCGCTTATGAGGATGGCTACACCTTC.